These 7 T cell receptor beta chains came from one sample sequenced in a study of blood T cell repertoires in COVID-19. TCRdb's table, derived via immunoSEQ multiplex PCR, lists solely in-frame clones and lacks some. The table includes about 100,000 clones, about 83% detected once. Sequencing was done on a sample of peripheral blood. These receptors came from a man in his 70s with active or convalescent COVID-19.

Here the CDR3 reads CASSFTFLTDTQYF. The CDR3 bases are TGCGCCAGCAGCTTCACTTTTCTCACAGATACGCAGTATTTT. The rearrangement joins TRBV5-1 to TRBJ2-3; no reliable D call. Trimming took off 2 bases at V and 2 bases at J, with 9 bases between the two ends. Germline V lookup: CDR1 SGHRS, CDR2 YFSETQ. The CDR3 totals 14 residues.

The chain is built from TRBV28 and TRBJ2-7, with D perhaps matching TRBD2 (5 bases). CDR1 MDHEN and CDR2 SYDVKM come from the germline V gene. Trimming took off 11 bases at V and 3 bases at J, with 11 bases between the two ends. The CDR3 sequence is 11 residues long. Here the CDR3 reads CAGTGFYEQYF. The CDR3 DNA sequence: TGTGCCGGCACGGGATTCTACGAGCAGTACTTC.

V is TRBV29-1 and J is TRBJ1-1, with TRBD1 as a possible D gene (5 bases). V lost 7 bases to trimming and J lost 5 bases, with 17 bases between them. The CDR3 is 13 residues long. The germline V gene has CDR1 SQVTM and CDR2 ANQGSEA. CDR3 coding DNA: TGCAGCGCCATAAGTCCAGGGCGGACTGAAGCTTTCTTT. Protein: CSAISPGRTEAFF.

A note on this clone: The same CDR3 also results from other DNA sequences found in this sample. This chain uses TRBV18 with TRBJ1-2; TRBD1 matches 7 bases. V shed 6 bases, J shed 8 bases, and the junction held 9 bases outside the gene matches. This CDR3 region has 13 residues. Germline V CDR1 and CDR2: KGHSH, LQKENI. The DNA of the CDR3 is TGTGCCAGCTCGCCAGACAGGGTCTACGGCTACACCTTC. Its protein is CASSPDRVYGYTF.

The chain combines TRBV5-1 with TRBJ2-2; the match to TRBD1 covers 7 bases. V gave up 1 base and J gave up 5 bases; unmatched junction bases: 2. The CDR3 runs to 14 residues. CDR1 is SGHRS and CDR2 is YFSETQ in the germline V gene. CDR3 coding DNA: TGCGCCAGCAGCTTGACAGGGGAAACCGGGGAGCTGTTTTTT. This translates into CASSLTGETGELFF.

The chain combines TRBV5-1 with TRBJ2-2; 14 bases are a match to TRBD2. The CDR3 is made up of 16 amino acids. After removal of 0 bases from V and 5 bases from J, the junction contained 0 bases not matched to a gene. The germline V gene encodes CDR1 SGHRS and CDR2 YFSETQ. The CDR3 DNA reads TGCGCCAGCAGCTTGGGGACTAGCGGGGGGACCGGGGAGCTGTTTTTT. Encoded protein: CASSLGTSGGTGELFF.

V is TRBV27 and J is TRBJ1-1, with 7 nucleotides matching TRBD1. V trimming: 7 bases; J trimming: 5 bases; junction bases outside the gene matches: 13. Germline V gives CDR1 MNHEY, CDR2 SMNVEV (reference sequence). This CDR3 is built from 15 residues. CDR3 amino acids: CASTETGTARTEAFF. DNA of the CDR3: TGTGCCAGCACCGAAACCGGGACAGCCCGTACTGAAGCTTTCTTT.